Detailed here is one T cell receptor (beta chain). The antigen is unknown. Here immunoSEQ multiplex PCR was the method, and the copy in TCRdb shows in-frame clones only, minus some. This table holds around 36,000 clones, approximately 72% found once. This record belongs to a study of monozygotic twins with cystic fibrosis. Study summary: Around 3 micrograms of fragmented DNA underwent approximately 15 PCR cycles for library preparation. The study's findings and limits: Low clonality (median around 0.0095) suggested a mostly naive repertoire.

V lost 0 bases to trimming and J lost 7 bases, with 19 bases between them. CDR1 and CDR2 from the germline V gene are ENHRY and SYGVKD. The CDR3 extends over 16 amino acids. The receptor was isolated from a girl aged 5-17 years with cystic fibrosis. The sample taken for sequencing was blood. The rearrangement uses TRBV10-3 and TRBJ2-7; D might be TRBD1 (5 bases). The CDR3 loop is CAISESLGLPKGEQYF. The CDR3 region has the DNA TGTGCCATCAGTGAGTCTTTGGGATTACCTAAGGGGGAGCAGTACTTC.